This T cell receptor beta chain was found in a study of blood T cells in healthy people across ages. Next came a second PCR, run for about 6 to 12 cycles, which used a sample-barcoded 5' primer along with a J-beta primer mix. TCRdb analysed the 5' RACE reads with MiXCR anew, one entry per CDR3 protein. The sample has about 2 million distinct CDR3 sequences; less than 50% are singletons. The CDR3 covers 11 residues. Germline V gene sequence: CDR1 MNHEY, CDR2 SVGAGI. V gave up 8 bases and J gave up 8 bases, with 12 bases separating them. V and J are TRBV6-5 and TRBJ1-2, with a weak D call TRBD1 (5 bases). This sequence originates from a woman aged 40-49 years in good health. Sequenced input: blood. CDR3 in amino acids: CASGEGTGYTF. The CDR3 coding sequence is TGTGCCAGCGGTGAAGGGACCGGCTACACCTTC.